The rows below give T cell receptor beta chains drawn from one sample of a study of T cell repertoires in cytomegalovirus infection. MiXCR, applied by TCRdb to the reads, yields one record per CDR3 protein. This repertoire shows about 530,000 distinct CDR3 sequences, roughly 29% found once; its top ten account for over 10%. The sequencing input was PBMCs. Every receptor here comes from a human donor in good health (CMV status not recorded). Some clones in this sample may be carry-over from other donors' samples. CDR3s include the opening cysteine and the closing phenylalanine or tryptophan. Each record gives: clone size, J gene, D gene, V gene, CDR3 protein, CDR3 DNA. The D gene is left open where the match is weak. Part of the rows lack a size; the others show once, few, many or a class for expanded clones.

many | TRBJ2-1 | TRBD2 | TRBV20-1 | CSAKTSGGSYNEQFF | TGCAGTGCAAAAACTAGCGGGGGATCCTACAATGAGCAGTTCTTC
- | TRBJ2-7 | TRBD2 | TRBV28 | CASTTIAGGAYEQYF | TGTGCCAGCACCACTATAGCGGGAGGGGCCTACGAGCAGTACTTC
- | TRBJ1-5 | TRBD1 | TRBV10-3 | CAIRSSGQGGNQPQHF | TGTGCCATCAGGTCCTCGGGACAGGGGGGCAATCAGCCCCAGCATTTT
- | TRBJ1-2 | - | TRBV4-3 | CASSQDLSFWGYTF | TGCGCCAGCAGCCAAGACTTATCCTTCTGGGGCTACACCTTC
many | TRBJ1-1 | - | TRBV7-9 | CASSSQMNTEAFF | TGTGCCAGCAGCTCTCAAATGAACACTGAAGCTTTCTTT
- | TRBJ2-1 | TRBD2 | TRBV15 | CATSTGTSMYNEQFF | TGTGCCACCAGCACTGGGACTAGCATGTACAATGAGCAGTTCTTC
- | TRBJ2-1 | TRBD2 | TRBV14 | CASSLGLAGVGYNEQFF | TGTGCCAGCAGCCTCGGACTAGCGGGAGTAGGATACAATGAGCAGTTCTTC
- | TRBJ1-3 | - | TRBV7-2 | CASSPLGTGNTIYF | TGTGCCAGCAGCCCACTCGGGACTGGAAACACCATATATTTT
many | TRBJ2-7 | TRBD2 | TRBV7-6 | CASSHGLAALVYEQYF | TGTGCCAGCAGCCACGGACTAGCGGCCCTAGTCTACGAGCAGTACTTC
- | TRBJ2-1 | TRBD1 | TRBV12-3/TRBV12-4 | CASSYGRGSLSYNEQFF | TGTGCCAGCAGTTACGGCAGGGGGTCATTGTCCTACAATGAGCAGTTCTTC
- | TRBJ2-1 | - | TRBV11-3 | CASSLSWGDGDEQFF | TGTGCCAGCAGCCTCTCTTGGGGGGACGGGGATGAGCAGTTCTTC
few | TRBJ2-7 | - | TRBV12-3/TRBV12-4 | CASSFRGRNEQYF | TGTGCCAGCAGTTTCCGGGGGAGGAACGAGCAGTACTTC
many | TRBJ2-2 | TRBD2 | TRBV2 | CASSPGLALTGELFF | TGTGCCAGCAGTCCGGGACTAGCTCTCACCGGGGAGCTGTTTTTT
- | TRBJ2-7 | - | TRBV6-1 | CASRGLQGRRGEQYF | TGTGCCAGCAGAGGACTACAGGGGCGTCGGGGGGAGCAGTACTTC